The 27 T cell receptor beta chains below all came from one sample that was sequenced in a study of blood T cell repertoires in COVID-19. Repertoires were generated with immunoSEQ multiplex PCR, while TCRdb's copy carries only in-frame clones and drops some. The sample shows 350,000 or so clones, around nine tenths of them seen only once. The sample was peripheral blood. These receptors were obtained from a woman in her sixties with COVID-19, enrolled during active disease.

This chain links TRBV30 with TRBJ1-3; 8 nucleotides align to TRBD1. The CDR3 runs 14 residues. Trimming removed 4 bases from V and 3 bases from J; junction bases left unmatched: 5. CDR1 is GTSNPN and CDR2 is SVGIG in the germline V gene (reference sequence). This CDR3 is CAWTSGGFGNTIYF. The CDR3 DNA reads TGTGCCTGGACCTCAGGGGGCTTTGGAAACACCATATATTTT.

This sequence joins TRBV5-3 and TRBJ2-5; the match to TRBD1 covers 8 bases. TRBV5-3 is placed among ORFs of uncertain function. This CDR3 contains 14 residues. With V trimmed by 3 bases and J by 8 bases, 9 bases remained unmatched. The DNA of the CDR3 is TGTGCCAGAAGCTGGCCGGACAGGGAGGAAACCCAGTACTTC. Residues: CARSWPDREETQYF.

The chain has TRBV5-1 and TRBJ1-4; D is undetermined. Germline-derived CDR1 and CDR2 are SGHRS and YFSETQ. The CDR3 spans 15 residues. Trimming left V 1 base short and J 4 bases short, with 11 bases between. The CDR3 bases are TGCGCCAGCAGCTTGACGGTACTCGGTAATGAAAAACTGTTTTTT. This translates into CASSLTVLGNEKLFF.

This clone occurred once. V gene TRBV15 combines with J gene TRBJ1-4, with 11 bases fitting TRBD1. This CDR3 is 15 amino acids long. Germline V gives CDR1 LNHNV, CDR2 YYDKDF (reference sequence). With V trimmed by 5 bases and J by 6 bases, 5 bases remained unmatched. CDR3 coding DNA: TGTGCCACCAGCCGCCCGGACAGGGGGCATGAAAAACTGTTTTTT. This codes for CATSRPDRGHEKLFF. The full variable domain, its missing parts supplied by reference TRBV15 and TRBJ1-4, is DAMVIQNPRYQVTQFGKPVTLSCSQTLNHNVMYWYQQKSSQAPKLLFHYYDKDFNNEADTPDNFQSRRPNTSFCFLDIRSPGLGDTAMYLCATSRPDRGHEKLFFGSGTQLSVL.

The chain combines TRBV12-3 or TRBV12-4 with TRBJ2-2; a weak D match, TRBD2 (5 bases). The CDR3 extends over 13 amino acids. The V gene lost 3 bases and the J gene lost 5 bases, with 7 bases spanning the gap. Written as DNA, the CDR3 is TGTGCCAGCAGTTTCCGGGAAACCGGGGAGCTGTTTTTT. Its translation: CASSFRETGELFF.

This chain uses TRBV3-1 (or the pseudogene TRBV3-2) with TRBJ2-3, with TRBD2 matching 12 bases. Trimming at V came to 5 bases and at J to 1 base, leaving 10 bases not matched to a gene. From germline, CDR1 is LGHDT and CDR2 YNNKEL (reference sequence). There are 18 residues in the CDR3. Here the CDR3 reads CASSSLIASGGGTDTQYF. CDR3 bases: TGTGCCAGCAGCTCCCTGATCGCTAGCGGGGGGGGCACAGATACGCAGTATTTT.

This clone came up a few times. CDR3 coding DNA: TGCGCCAGCAGCCCTATACAGGGCTACGAGCAGTACTTC. Protein product: CASSPIQGYEQYF. V is TRBV5-1 and J is TRBJ2-7, with D perhaps TRBD1 (6 bases). The CDR3 has 13 residues. Trimming pared 4 bases from V and 3 bases from J, leaving 11 bases between. Germline CDR1 and CDR2: SGHRS and YFSETQ.

This clone has more than one count but fewer than ten. Other DNA sequences in this sample translate to the same CDR3. CDR3 region: CASTRVVAATYEQYF. The CDR3 region has the DNA TGTGCCAGCACTAGGGTGGTAGCGGCCACCTACGAGCAGTACTTC. The chain uses TRBV2 and TRBJ2-7; D is perhaps TRBD2 (6 bases). The CDR3 totals 15 residues. CDR1 and CDR2 (germline): SNHLY, FYNNEI. The V end was cut by 7 bases, the J end by 2 bases, with 18 bases between.

V usage is TRBV3-1 (or the pseudogene TRBV3-2) and J usage is TRBJ1-6; D is unresolved. Germline V lookup: CDR1 LGHDT, CDR2 YNNKEL (reference sequence). Deletions cut 0 bases from V and 0 bases from J, with 9 bases between. CDR3 length equals 17 residues. This CDR3 is CASSQDLVSSYNSPLHF. CDR3 coding DNA: TGTGCCAGCAGCCAAGATCTGGTGAGCTCCTATAATTCACCCCTCCACTTT.

The chain joins TRBV5-1 to TRBJ1-2; D might be TRBD1 (6 bases). The CDR3 has 14 residues. Between the trimmed V and J ends, which lost 1 base and 6 bases, there was a span of 13 bases. Germline assignment: CDR1 SGHRS and CDR2 YFSETQ. The CDR3 sequence: CASSLNYRDDGYTF. The CDR3 DNA reads as TGCGCCAGCAGCTTGAACTACAGGGACGATGGCTACACCTTC.

The chain recombines TRBV3-1 (or the pseudogene TRBV3-2) with TRBJ1-1; 10 nucleotides line up with TRBD1. Germline-derived CDR1 and CDR2 are LGHDT and YNNKEL (reference sequence). The CDR3 consists of 16 residues. The junction had 5 bases not matched to a gene; V was cut back by 4 bases and J by 0 bases. CDR3 bases: TGTGCCAGCAGCCCCTGGGACAGGGGCCTGAACACTGAAGCTTTCTTT. Residues: CASSPWDRGLNTEAFF.

The CDR3 loop is CASSRTGGKQPQHF. In nucleotides, the CDR3 is TGTGCCAGCAGCAGGACAGGGGGAAAGCAGCCCCAGCATTTT. The rearrangement uses TRBV2 and TRBJ1-5; 10 nucleotides agree with TRBD1. The CDR3 is made up of 14 amino acids. Germline CDR1 and CDR2: SNHLY and FYNNEI. Trimming cost V 6 bases and J 7 bases; bases outside gene matches: 6.

The gene calls are TRBV5-1 and TRBJ2-1; 13 bases map to TRBD2. Germline-derived CDR1 and CDR2 are SGHRS and YFSETQ. V gave up 4 bases and J gave up 2 bases; unmatched junction bases: 3. The CDR3 is made up of 16 amino acids. The CDR3 nucleotides are TGCGCCAGCAGCAACGGACTAGCGGGGGCCTACAATGAGCAGTTCTTC. Translated, it gives CASSNGLAGAYNEQFF.

The V call is TRBV10-3, the J call TRBJ2-3; a possible D gene is TRBD2 (5 bases). The V gene lost 0 bases and the J gene lost 6 bases, with 16 bases spanning the gap. The CDR3 contains 16 residues. The germline CDR1 and CDR2 sequences are ENHRY and SYGVKD. The CDR3 is CAISESVGRGWDTQYF. CDR3 DNA: TGTGCCATCAGTGAGTCGGTTGGTCGGGGTTGGGATACGCAGTATTTT.

V usage is TRBV27 and J usage is TRBJ1-1, with unresolved D. Germline lookup yields CDR1 MNHEY and CDR2 SMNVEV (reference sequence). The CDR3 loop spans 14 amino acids. V was clipped by 1 base and J by 2 bases, with 8 bases between them. In nucleotides, the CDR3 is TGTGCCAGCAGTTTATATGTGGCCAACACTGAAGCTTTCTTT. Protein: CASSLYVANTEAFF.

The chain is built from TRBV7-9 and TRBJ1-1, with 7 positions matching TRBD1. CDR1 is SEHNR, CDR2 FQNEAQ, per germline (reference sequence). CDR3 length: 13 residues. Trimming removed 5 bases from V and 3 bases from J; junction bases left unmatched: 3. The CDR3 region has the DNA TGTGCCAGCAGCACCAGGGGGGACACTGAAGCTTTCTTT. It yields the protein CASSTRGDTEAFF. Full variable domain (rest looked up from reference TRBV7-9 and TRBJ1-1): DTGVSQNPRHKITKRGQNVTFRCDPISEHNRLYWYRQTLGQGPEFLTYFQNEAQLEKSRLLSDRFSAERPKGSFSTLEIQRTEQGDSAMYLCASSTRGDTEAFFGQGTRLTVV.

CDR3 DNA: TGTGCCAGCAGCCAAGGAGAGGGTCGGAACACCATATATTTT. Residues: CASSQGEGRNTIYF. The J gene is TRBJ1-3, the V gene TRBV3-1 (or the pseudogene TRBV3-2); no clear D. Germline loops: CDR1 LGHDT, CDR2 YNNKEL (reference sequence). This CDR3 is 14 amino acids long. Between the trimmed V and J ends, which lost 1 base and 7 bases, there was a span of 11 bases.

The rearrangement links TRBV6-2 or TRBV6-3 to TRBJ1-2; 7 bases line up with TRBD1. Germline assignment: CDR1 MNHEY and CDR2 SVGEGT. CDR3 size: 15 residues. The V gene end was trimmed by 2 bases and the J gene end by 2 bases; junction bases not matched to a gene: 5. The CDR3 nucleotides read TGTGCCAGCAGTTACCCCTCAGGGGGGAACTATGGCTACACCTTC. Its translation: CASSYPSGGNYGYTF.

The chain combines TRBV15 with TRBJ2-2; 11 nucleotides align to TRBD1. CDR1 is LNHNV and CDR2 is YYDKDF in the germline V gene (reference sequence). J was trimmed by 6 bases and V by 8 bases; bases with no gene match: 11. The length of the CDR3 is 16 residues. This CDR3 reads CATGVRTGGGSGELFF. The CDR3 DNA follows: TGTGCCACCGGAGTAAGGACAGGGGGCGGCTCCGGGGAGCTGTTTTTT.

This rearrangement joins TRBV7-3 to TRBJ1-2; D is ambiguous. The CDR3 contains 13 residues. Trimming took off 4 bases at V and 7 bases at J, with 13 bases between the two ends. The germline V gene encodes CDR1 SGHTA and CDR2 FQGTGA. As DNA, the CDR3 is TGTGCCAGCAGCTCAGACCCCGGCGGTGGCTACACCTTC. This codes for CASSSDPGGGYTF.

V is TRBV30 and J is TRBJ1-3; D is perhaps TRBD1 (5 bases). The V gene's germline CDR1 is GTSNPN and CDR2 SVGIG (reference sequence). The ends were cut back, 0 bases at V and 2 bases at J, with 11 bases in the middle. The CDR3 consists of 15 residues. In DNA, the CDR3 is TGTGCCTGGAGTGTAAGACAGATAACTGGAAACACCATATATTTT. Protein: CAWSVRQITGNTIYF. Variable domain in full (rest from reference TRBV30 and TRBJ1-3): SQTIHQWPATLVQPVGSPLSLECTVEGTSNPNLYWYRQAAGRGLQLLFYSVGIGQISSEVPQNLSASRPQDRQFILSSKKLLLSDSGFYLCAWSVRQITGNTIYFGEGSWLTVV.

The rearrangement uses TRBV18 and TRBJ1-4; maybe TRBD1 (6 bases). V lost 1 base and J lost 6, with 12 bases in between. Germline V gives CDR1 KGHSH, CDR2 LQKENI. The CDR3 is 15 residues long. The CDR3 DNA reads as TGTGCCAGCTCACCACTAGGCCCAGGGGATGAAAAACTGTTTTTT. As protein: CASSPLGPGDEKLFF.

The CDR3 region is CASSLGAGVPLSNEQFF. In DNA form, the CDR3 reads TGTGCCAGCAGCTTAGGAGCGGGGGTCCCTTTAAGCAATGAGCAGTTCTTC. The chain links TRBV7-6 to TRBJ2-1; 8 bases map to TRBD2. Germline V gene sequence: CDR1 SGHVS, CDR2 FNYEAQ. Trimming took 1 base from V and 6 from J; bases not matched to a gene: 11. The CDR3 is 17 amino acids.

The chain carries TRBV5-1 and TRBJ2-7; the D gene is possibly TRBD1 (5 bases). This CDR3 has 15 residues. The germline gives CDR1 SGHRS, CDR2 YFSETQ. Trimming cost V 0 bases and J 2 bases, with 12 bases left between them. CDR3 sequence: CASSLAIDSPYEQYF. The CDR3 DNA follows: TGCGCCAGCAGCTTGGCCATCGACAGCCCCTACGAGCAGTACTTC. Full variable domain (missing parts from reference TRBV5-1 and TRBJ2-7): KAGVTQTPRYLIKTRGQQVTLSCSPISGHRSVSWYQQTPGQGLQFLFEYFSETQRNKGNFPGRFSGRQFSNSRSEMNVSTLELGDSALYLCASSLAIDSPYEQYFGPGTRLTVT.

This chain links TRBV30 with TRBJ2-7; the D is unclear. The CDR3 is 11 residues long. Germline CDR1 and CDR2: GTSNPN and SVGIG (reference sequence). Trimming removed 5 bases at V and 7 bases at J, with 12 bases between. The CDR3 region has the DNA TGTGCCTGGGGCCATTTGCGGGAGCAGTACTTC. It specifies CAWGHLREQYF. The full variable domain, in which reference TRBV30 and TRBJ2-7 provide the parts outside the CDR3, is SQTIHQWPATLVQPVGSPLSLECTVEGTSNPNLYWYRQAAGRGLQLLFYSVGIGQISSEVPQNLSASRPQDRQFILSSKKLLLSDSGFYLCAWGHLREQYFGPGTRLTVT.

This clone occurred a few times. The chain has TRBV6-5 and TRBJ2-7, with TRBD1 matching over 8 bases. This CDR3 has 12 amino acids. Per the germline V gene, CDR1 is MNHEY and CDR2 is SVGAGI. V lost 4 bases to trimming and J lost 7 bases; unmatched junction nucleotides: 3. The CDR3 loop is CASSSRGREQYF. The CDR3 nucleotides are TGTGCCAGCAGTTCCAGGGGGCGAGAGCAGTACTTC.

The chain joins TRBV18 to TRBJ1-1, with 9 bases identical to TRBD1. Germline trimming cut 5 bases from V and 5 bases from J; bases unmatched to any gene: 6. CDR1 is KGHSH, CDR2 LQKENI, per germline. This CDR3 region has 14 residues. Written as DNA, the CDR3 is TGTGCCAGCTCAGCGTTAGGGACAGGGACTGAAGCTTTCTTT. Amino acid sequence: CASSALGTGTEAFF. The variable domain in full, completed from reference TRBV18 and TRBJ1-1, reads NAGVMQNPRHLVRRRGQEARLRCSPMKGHSHVYWYRQLPEEGLKFMVYLQKENIIDESGMPKERFSAEFPKEGPSILRIQQVVRGDSAAYFCASSALGTGTEAFFGQGTRLTVV.